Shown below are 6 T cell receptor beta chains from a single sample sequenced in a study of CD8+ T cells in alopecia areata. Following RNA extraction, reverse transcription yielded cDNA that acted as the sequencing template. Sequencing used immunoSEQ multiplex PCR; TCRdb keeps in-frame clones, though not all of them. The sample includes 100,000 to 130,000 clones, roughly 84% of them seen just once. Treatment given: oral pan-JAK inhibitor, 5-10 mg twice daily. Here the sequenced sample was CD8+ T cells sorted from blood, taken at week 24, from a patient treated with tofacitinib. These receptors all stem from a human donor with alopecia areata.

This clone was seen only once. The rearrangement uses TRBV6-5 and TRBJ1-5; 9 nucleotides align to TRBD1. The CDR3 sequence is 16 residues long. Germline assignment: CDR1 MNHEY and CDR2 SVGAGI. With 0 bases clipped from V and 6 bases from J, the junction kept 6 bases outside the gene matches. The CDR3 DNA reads TGTGCCAGCAGTTACTCGGGGACAGGGTACGGTCAGCCCCAGCATTTT. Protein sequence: CASSYSGTGYGQPQHF.

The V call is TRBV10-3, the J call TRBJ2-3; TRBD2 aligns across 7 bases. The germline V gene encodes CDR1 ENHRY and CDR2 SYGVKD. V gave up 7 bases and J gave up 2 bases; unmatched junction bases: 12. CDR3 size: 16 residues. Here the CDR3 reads CAITNLAADNTDTQYF. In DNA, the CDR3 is TGTGCCATCACGAACCTAGCGGCCGACAACACAGATACGCAGTATTTT.

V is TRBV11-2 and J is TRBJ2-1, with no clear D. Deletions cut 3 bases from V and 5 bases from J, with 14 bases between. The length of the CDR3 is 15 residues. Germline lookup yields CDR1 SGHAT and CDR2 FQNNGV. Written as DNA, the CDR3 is TGTGCCAGCAGCTTTATCGGGCGAGCCCACAATGAGCAGTTCTTC. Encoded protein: CASSFIGRAHNEQFF.

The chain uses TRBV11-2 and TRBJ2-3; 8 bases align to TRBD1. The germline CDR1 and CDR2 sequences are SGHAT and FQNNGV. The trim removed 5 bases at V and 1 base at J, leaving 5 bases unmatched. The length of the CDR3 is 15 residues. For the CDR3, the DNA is TGTGCCAGCAGCAAACAGGGGGTAGGCACAGATACGCAGTATTTT. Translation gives CASSKQGVGTDTQYF. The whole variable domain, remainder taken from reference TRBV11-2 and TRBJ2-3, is EAGVAQSPRYKIIEKRQSVAFWCNPISGHATLYWYQQILGQGPKLLIQFQNNGVVDDSQLPKDRFSAERLKGVDSTLKIQPAKLEDSAVYLCASSKQGVGTDTQYFGPGTRLTVL.

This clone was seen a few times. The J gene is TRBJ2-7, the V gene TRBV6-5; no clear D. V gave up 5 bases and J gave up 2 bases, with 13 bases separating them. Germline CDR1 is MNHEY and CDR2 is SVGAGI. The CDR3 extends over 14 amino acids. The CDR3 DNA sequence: TGTGCCAGCAGTGTGGGCGGTGGGACCTACGAGCAGTACTTC. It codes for CASSVGGGTYEQYF.

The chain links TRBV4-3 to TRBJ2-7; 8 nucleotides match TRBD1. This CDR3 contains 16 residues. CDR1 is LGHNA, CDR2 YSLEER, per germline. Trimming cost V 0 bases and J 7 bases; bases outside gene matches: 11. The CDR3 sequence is CASSQDSGQASWEQYF. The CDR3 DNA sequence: TGCGCCAGCAGCCAAGATTCGGGACAGGCCTCGTGGGAGCAGTACTTC.